Following are 15 T cell receptor beta chains from one sample sequenced in a study of shared clonotypes between healthy human individuals. Generated by immunoSEQ multiplex PCR, the TCRdb table keeps only in-frame clones and is missing some. The sample holds hundreds of thousands of clones; about 95% are singletons and the top ten take roughly 0.1%. Terminally differentiated effector memory CD45RA+ cells were left out of the naive CD8 fraction, which was CD45RO-negative and positively selected for CCR7. The sample comprised naive CD8+ T cells sorted from blood. Source of these receptors: a woman aged 25 to 39 in good health.

Comments on this clone: Other DNA sequences from this sample encode an identical CDR3 as well. This chain uses TRBV7-9 with TRBJ1-5; D ambiguous. The germline gives CDR1 SEHNR, CDR2 FQNEAQ (reference sequence). Trimming pared 0 bases from V and 7 bases from J, leaving 7 bases between. CDR3 length: 13 residues. The CDR3 DNA sequence: TGTGCCAGCAGCTTAGCGCCGGACCAGCCCCAGCATTTT. This encodes CASSLAPDQPQHF.

The V and J genes are TRBV4-1 and TRBJ2-7; possibly TRBD1 for D (6 bases). The V end was cut by 1 base, the J end by 7 bases, with 17 bases between. From germline, CDR1 is MGHRA and CDR2 YSYEKL. The CDR3 has 15 residues. This CDR3 is CASSQATGPRLEQYF. The CDR3 DNA is TGCGCCAGCAGCCAAGCCACAGGGCCCCGCCTGGAGCAGTACTTC.

This sequence joins TRBV9 and TRBJ2-3; 8 nucleotides line up with TRBD1. CDR1 is SGDLS, CDR2 YYNGEE, per germline. The CDR3 covers 16 residues. V shed 3 bases and J 2 bases; nucleotides not matched to a gene: 8. CDR3 bases: TGTGCCAGCAGCGAGGGGACAGGAGGATACACAGATACGCAGTATTTT. Translating it yields CASSEGTGGYTDTQYF.

This clone was recorded only once. Other DNA variants within this sample encode the same CDR3. The V and J genes are TRBV27 and TRBJ2-7, with D perhaps matching TRBD2 (5 bases). The CDR3 covers 11 residues. Germline lookup yields CDR1 MNHEY and CDR2 SMNVEV (reference sequence). The ends were cut back, 5 bases at V and 4 bases at J, with 6 bases in the middle. The CDR3, as DNA: TGTGCCAGCAGTCGGGGTTACGAGCAGTACTTC. Its protein is CASSRGYEQYF.

The chain employs TRBV29-1 and TRBJ2-3; D gene ambiguous. Trimming removed 3 bases at V and 1 base at J, with 17 bases between. CDR1 and CDR2 from the germline V gene are SQVTM and ANQGSEA. This CDR3 spans 16 amino acids. In DNA form, the CDR3 reads TGCAGCGTTGATCCGTCCGACCTTTTGGGCACAGATACGCAGTATTTT. Protein sequence: CSVDPSDLLGTDTQYF.

CDR3 sequence: CASSLSGRYGYTF. The CDR3 region has the DNA TGTGCCAGCAGTTTATCGGGGCGGTATGGCTACACCTTC. The gene calls are TRBV28 and TRBJ1-2; tentative D call: TRBD1 (5 bases). Germline assignment: CDR1 MDHEN and CDR2 SYDVKM. The CDR3 sequence is 13 residues long. Trimming took off 1 base at V and 5 bases at J, with 8 bases between the two ends.

This rearrangement joins TRBV5-5 to TRBJ2-2; perhaps D is TRBD1 or TRBD2 (5 bases each). V was pared by 0 bases and J by 6 bases, with 18 bases between. CDR1 and CDR2 (germline): SGHKS, YYEKEE (reference sequence). This CDR3 spans 17 amino acids. CDR3 amino acids: CASSLGPRDPKPGELFF. The CDR3 nucleotides are TGTGCCAGCAGCTTGGGCCCCCGGGACCCAAAACCCGGGGAGCTGTTTTTT.

This clone was observed a handful of times. The genes are TRBV11-2 and TRBJ1-4; TRBD1 matches at 8 bases. The CDR3 covers 14 residues. The junction had 8 bases not matched to a gene; V was cut back by 6 bases and J by 8 bases. Per germline, CDR1 SGHAT and CDR2 FQNNGV. CDR3 in DNA: TGTGCCAGCAGATTCACAGGGGGGAACGAAAAACTGTTTTTT. The encoded protein is CASRFTGGNEKLFF.

Only one count was recorded for this clone. J is TRBJ2-1 and V is TRBV4-1; D gene ambiguous. Looked up from germline, CDR1 is MGHRA and CDR2 is YSYEKL. Trimming cost V 0 bases and J 5 bases, with 11 bases left between them. The CDR3 contains 15 residues. The CDR3 spells CASSQDSRPDNEQFF. The CDR3 DNA reads TGCGCCAGCAGCCAAGATTCTCGGCCGGACAATGAGCAGTTCTTC.

This chain connects TRBV5-5 to TRBJ2-7; a weak D match, TRBD1 (5 bases). V shed 3 bases and J shed 5 bases, with 15 bases lying between them. Germline V gene sequence: CDR1 SGHKS, CDR2 YYEKEE (reference sequence). This CDR3 spans 14 amino acids. In nucleotides, the CDR3 is TGTGCCAGCAGCTCCCCGGACACAGCCCACGAGCAGTACTTC. It translates to CASSSPDTAHEQYF. The full variable domain, with the rest looked up from reference TRBV5-5 and TRBJ2-7, is DAGVTQSPTHLIKTRGQQVTLRCSPISGHKSVSWYQQVLGQGPQFIFQYYEKEERGRGNFPDRFSARQFPNYSSELNVNALLLGDSALYLCASSSPDTAHEQYFGPGTRLTVT.

This chain links TRBV28 with TRBJ2-7, with TRBD1 matching 10 bases. V lost 0 bases, J lost 5 bases, and 4 bases stayed unmatched. There are 15 residues in the CDR3. The germline V gene encodes CDR1 MDHEN and CDR2 SYDVKM. The CDR3 region is CASSLWTGGLDEQYF. In DNA, the CDR3 is TGTGCCAGCAGTTTATGGACAGGGGGCCTCGACGAGCAGTACTTC.

The genes are TRBV28 and TRBJ2-3; 13 nucleotides match TRBD2. Germline V CDR1 and CDR2: MDHEN, SYDVKM. There are 17 residues in the CDR3. J lost 4 bases, V lost 3 bases, and 7 bases had no gene match. CDR3 amino acids: CASSFWELAGGPDTQYF. In nucleotides, the CDR3 is TGTGCCAGCAGTTTTTGGGAACTAGCGGGAGGGCCAGATACGCAGTATTTT. Variable domain in full (rest from reference TRBV28 and TRBJ2-3): DVKVTQSSRYLVKRTGEKVFLECVQDMDHENMFWYRQDPGLGLRLIYFSYDVKMKEKGDIPEGYSVSREKKERFSLILESASTNQTSMYLCASSFWELAGGPDTQYFGPGTRLTVL.

The gene calls are TRBV7-2 and TRBJ2-5, with D possibly matching TRBD2 (7 bases). Gene TRBJ2-7 matches the end of the DNA better, so the J call may be wrong. Per germline, CDR1 SGHTA and CDR2 FQGNSA. The CDR3 extends over 16 amino acids. In DNA form, the CDR3 reads TGTGCCAGCAGCCCGGGCGGGGGCCTATCCGGGAACGAGCAGTACTTC. Translated, it gives CASSPGGGLSGNEQYF.

The CDR3 DNA reads TGTGCCAGCAGGACGGGACTCAGAAACGAGCAGTACTTC. Encoded protein: CASRTGLRNEQYF. This chain joins TRBV27 and TRBJ2-7, with TRBD2 as a possible D gene (6 bases). Trimming took 6 bases from V and 5 from J, leaving 14 bases between them. Germline V lookup: CDR1 MNHEY, CDR2 SMNVEV (reference sequence). The CDR3 has 13 amino acids.

The chain recombines TRBV13 with TRBJ2-2; perhaps TRBD2 as D (6 bases). The V gene lost 5 bases and the J gene lost 0 bases, with 16 bases spanning the gap. CDR1 and CDR2 (germline): PRHDT, FYEKMQ (reference sequence). CDR3 length: 17 amino acids. Written as DNA, the CDR3 is TGTGCCAGCAGCCCCGAGGGTAGCGGCGCGAACACCGGGGAGCTGTTTTTT. Its protein product is CASSPEGSGANTGELFF.